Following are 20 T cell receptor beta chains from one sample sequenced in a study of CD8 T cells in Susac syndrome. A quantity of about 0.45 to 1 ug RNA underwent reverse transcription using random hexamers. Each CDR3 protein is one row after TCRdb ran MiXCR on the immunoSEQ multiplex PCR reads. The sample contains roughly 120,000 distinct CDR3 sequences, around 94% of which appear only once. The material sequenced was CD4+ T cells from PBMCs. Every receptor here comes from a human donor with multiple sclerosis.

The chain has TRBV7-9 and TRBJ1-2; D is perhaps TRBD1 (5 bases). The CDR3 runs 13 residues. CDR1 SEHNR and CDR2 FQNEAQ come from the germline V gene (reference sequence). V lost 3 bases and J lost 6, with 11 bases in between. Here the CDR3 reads CASSFRQQNGYTF. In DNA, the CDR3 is TGTGCCAGCAGCTTCCGACAGCAGAATGGCTACACCTTC.

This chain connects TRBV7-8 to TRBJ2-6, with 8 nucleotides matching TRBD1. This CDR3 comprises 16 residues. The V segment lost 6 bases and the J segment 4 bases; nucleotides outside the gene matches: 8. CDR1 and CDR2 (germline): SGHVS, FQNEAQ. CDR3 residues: CASRPRGLGGANVLTF. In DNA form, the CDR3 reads TGTGCCAGCAGGCCCAGGGGGCTGGGCGGGGCCAACGTCCTGACTTTC.

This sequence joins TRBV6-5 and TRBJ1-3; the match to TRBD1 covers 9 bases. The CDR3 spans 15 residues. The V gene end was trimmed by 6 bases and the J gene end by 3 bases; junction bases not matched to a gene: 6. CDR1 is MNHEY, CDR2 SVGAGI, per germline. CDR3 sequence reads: CASSRDRERGNTIYF. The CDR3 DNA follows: TGTGCCAGCAGCCGGGACAGGGAACGTGGAAACACCATATATTTT.

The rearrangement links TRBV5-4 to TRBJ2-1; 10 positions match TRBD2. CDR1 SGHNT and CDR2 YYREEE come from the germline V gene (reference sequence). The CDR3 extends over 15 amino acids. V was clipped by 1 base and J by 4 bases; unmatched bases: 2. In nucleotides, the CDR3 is TGTGCCAGCAGCTTGTATAGCGGGGGGTACAATGAGCAGTTCTTC. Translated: CASSLYSGGYNEQFF.

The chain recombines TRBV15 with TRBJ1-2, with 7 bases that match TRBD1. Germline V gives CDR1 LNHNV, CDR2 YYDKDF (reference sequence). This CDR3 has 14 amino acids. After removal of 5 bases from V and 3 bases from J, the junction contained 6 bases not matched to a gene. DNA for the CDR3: TGTGCCACCAGCGGATTCGACAGGGACTATGGCTACACCTTC. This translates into CATSGFDRDYGYTF.

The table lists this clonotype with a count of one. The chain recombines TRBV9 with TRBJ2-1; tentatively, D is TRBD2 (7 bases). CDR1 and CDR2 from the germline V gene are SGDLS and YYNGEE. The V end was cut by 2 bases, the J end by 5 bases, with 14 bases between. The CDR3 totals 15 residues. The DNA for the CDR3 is TGTGCCAGCAGCGTCGAAGGGGGGGAGCACAATGAGCAGTTCTTC. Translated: CASSVEGGEHNEQFF.

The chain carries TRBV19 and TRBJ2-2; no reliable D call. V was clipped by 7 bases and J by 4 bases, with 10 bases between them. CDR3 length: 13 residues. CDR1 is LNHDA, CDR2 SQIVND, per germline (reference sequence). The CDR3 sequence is CASIRFSTGELFF. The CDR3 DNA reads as TGTGCCAGTATTCGGTTCTCCACCGGGGAGCTGTTTTTT.

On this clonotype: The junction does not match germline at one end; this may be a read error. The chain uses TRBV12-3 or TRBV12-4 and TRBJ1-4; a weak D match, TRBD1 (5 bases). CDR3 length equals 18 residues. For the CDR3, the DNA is TGTGCCAGCAGCTCCCACCTGGGGGGAGTCACAACTAATGGAAAACTGTTTTTT. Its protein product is CASSSHLGGVTTNGKLFF.

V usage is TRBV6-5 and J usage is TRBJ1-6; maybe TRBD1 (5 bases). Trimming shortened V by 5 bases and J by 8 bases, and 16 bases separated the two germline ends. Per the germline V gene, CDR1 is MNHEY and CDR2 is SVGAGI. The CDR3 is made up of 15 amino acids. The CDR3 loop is CASSRRDPGHSPLHF. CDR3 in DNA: TGTGCCAGCAGTCGCCGGGACCCCGGCCATTCACCCCTCCACTTT.

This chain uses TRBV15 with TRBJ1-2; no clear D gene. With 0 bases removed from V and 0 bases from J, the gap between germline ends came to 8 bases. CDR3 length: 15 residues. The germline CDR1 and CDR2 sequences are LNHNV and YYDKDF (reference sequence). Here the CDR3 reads CATSRDLGTNYGYTF. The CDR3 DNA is TGTGCCACCAGCAGAGATCTCGGGACTAACTATGGCTACACCTTC. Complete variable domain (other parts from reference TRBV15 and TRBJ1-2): DAMVIQNPRYQVTQFGKPVTLSCSQTLNHNVMYWYQQKSSQAPKLLFHYYDKDFNNEADTPDNFQSRRPNTSFCFLDIRSPGLGDTAMYLCATSRDLGTNYGYTFGSGTRLTVV.

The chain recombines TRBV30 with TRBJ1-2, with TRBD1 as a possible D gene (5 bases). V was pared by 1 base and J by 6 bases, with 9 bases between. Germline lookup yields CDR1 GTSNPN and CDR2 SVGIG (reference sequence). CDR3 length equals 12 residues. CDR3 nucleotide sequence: TGTGCCTGGAGTGGGGGCAGGGATGGCTACACCTTC. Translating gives CAWSGGRDGYTF.

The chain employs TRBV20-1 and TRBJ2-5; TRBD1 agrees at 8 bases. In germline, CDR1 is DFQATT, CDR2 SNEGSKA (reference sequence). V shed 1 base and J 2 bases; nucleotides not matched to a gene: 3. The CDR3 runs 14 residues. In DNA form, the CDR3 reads TGCAGTGCTAGAGGGGACAGGTGGCAAGAGACCCAGTACTTC. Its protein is CSARGDRWQETQYF.

As DNA, the CDR3 is TGTGCCAGCAGCTTAACGTCAGACTACTATCAGCCCCAGCATTTT. Protein sequence: CASSLTSDYYQPQHF. The V and J genes are TRBV7-2 and TRBJ1-5; D not resolved. Trimming left V 2 bases short and J 5 bases short, with 13 bases between. The germline V gene has CDR1 SGHTA and CDR2 FQGNSA. CDR3 length: 15 residues.

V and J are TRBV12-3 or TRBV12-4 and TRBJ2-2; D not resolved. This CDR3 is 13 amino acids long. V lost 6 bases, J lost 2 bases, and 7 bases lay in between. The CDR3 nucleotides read TGTGCCAGCAGCACGCAAAACACCGGGGAGCTGTTTTTT. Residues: CASSTQNTGELFF.

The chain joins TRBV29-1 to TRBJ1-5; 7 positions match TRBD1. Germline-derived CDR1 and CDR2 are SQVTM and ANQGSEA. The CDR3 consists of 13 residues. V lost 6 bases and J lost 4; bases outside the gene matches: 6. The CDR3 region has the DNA TGCAGCGTATCGGGACAGCAAAATCAGCCCCAGCATTTT. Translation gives CSVSGQQNQPQHF. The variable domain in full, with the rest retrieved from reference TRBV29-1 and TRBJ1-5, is SAVISQKPSRDICQRGTSLTIQCQVDSQVTMMFWYRQQPGQSLTLIATANQGSEATYESGFVIDKFPISRPNLTFSTLTVSNMSPEDSSIYLCSVSGQQNQPQHFGDGTRLSIL.

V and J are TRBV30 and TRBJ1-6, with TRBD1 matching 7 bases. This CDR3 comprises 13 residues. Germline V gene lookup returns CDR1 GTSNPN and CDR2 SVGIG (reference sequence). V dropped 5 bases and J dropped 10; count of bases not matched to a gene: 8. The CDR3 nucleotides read TGTGCCTGGGCAGGACAGGATTACTCACCCCTCCACTTT. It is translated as CAWAGQDYSPLHF.

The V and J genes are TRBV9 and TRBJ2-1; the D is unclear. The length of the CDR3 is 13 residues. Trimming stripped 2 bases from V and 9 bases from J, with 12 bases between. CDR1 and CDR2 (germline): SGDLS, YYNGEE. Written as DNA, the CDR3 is TGTGCCAGCAGCGTGATAAGCGCAGGTGAGCAGTTCTTC. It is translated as CASSVISAGEQFF.

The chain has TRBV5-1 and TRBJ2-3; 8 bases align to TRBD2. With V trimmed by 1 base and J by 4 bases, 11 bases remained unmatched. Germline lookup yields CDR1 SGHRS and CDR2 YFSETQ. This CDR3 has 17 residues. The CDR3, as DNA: TGCGCCAGCAGCTTGAAGACGGGACTAGTCGTATCAGATACGCAGTATTTT. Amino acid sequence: CASSLKTGLVVSDTQYF.

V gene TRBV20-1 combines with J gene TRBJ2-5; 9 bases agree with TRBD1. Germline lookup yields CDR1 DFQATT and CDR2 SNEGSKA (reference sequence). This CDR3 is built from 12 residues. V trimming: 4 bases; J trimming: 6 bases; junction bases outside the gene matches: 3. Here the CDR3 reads CSAIQGAKTQYF. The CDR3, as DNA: TGCAGTGCTATACAGGGGGCCAAGACCCAGTACTTC.

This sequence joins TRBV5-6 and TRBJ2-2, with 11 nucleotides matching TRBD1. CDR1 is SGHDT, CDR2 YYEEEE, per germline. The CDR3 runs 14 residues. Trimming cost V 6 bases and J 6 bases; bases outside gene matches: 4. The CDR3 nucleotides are TGTGCCAGCACCGGACAGGGGGCGGCCGGGGAGCTGTTTTTT. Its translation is CASTGQGAAGELFF.